This T cell receptor (beta chain) derives from a study of CD8 T cells in Susac syndrome. Roughly 0.45 to 1 ug RNA was reverse transcribed with random hexamers. In TCRdb, the immunoSEQ multiplex PCR reads were re-called with MiXCR into one record per CDR3 protein. There are about 83,000 distinct CDR3 sequences in the sample; approximately 96% occur only once, and roughly 0.4% lies in the top ten. This clonotype has only one observation. The ends were cut back, 0 bases at V and 6 bases at J, with 11 bases in the middle. The length of the CDR3 is 14 residues. The TCR was taken from a human donor with Susac syndrome. The chain has TRBV12-3 or TRBV12-4 and TRBJ1-2; TRBD1 is a possible D gene (5 bases). Sequencing input: CD8+ T cells from PBMCs. CDR3 nucleotides: TGTGCCAGCAGTTTAGCGCCAGGGTGGGATGGCTACACCTTC. It translates to CASSLAPGWDGYTF.